These 11 T cell receptor beta chains share one sample of origin, sequenced in a study of beta chain features in type 1 diabetes. As every portion of the isolated RNA was reverse transcribed, the sequencing read expressed TCRB transcripts. Method: immunoSEQ multiplex PCR; TCRdb's copy keeps in-frame clones and lacks some. Of hundreds of thousands of clones detected, less than 20% appear once; the ten largest clones hold 0.07% to 0.095%. Material for sequencing was naive CD4+ T cells from blood. These receptors all come from a man aged 18 to 30 in good health.

The J gene is TRBJ2-7, the V gene TRBV11-2; 10 bases agree with TRBD2. The CDR3 consists of 15 residues. The J segment lost 3 bases and the V segment lost 6 bases, leaving 8 bases of the junction unmatched. In germline, CDR1 is SGHAT, CDR2 FQNNGV. Written as DNA, the CDR3 is TGTGCCAGCAGGCCCTTTCTAGCGGGAGTCTACGAGCAGTACTTC. It yields the protein CASRPFLAGVYEQYF.

This clone has just a few counts. This sequence joins TRBV9 and TRBJ2-7; 7 bases align to TRBD1. Germline V CDR1 and CDR2: SGDLS, YYNGEE. This CDR3 is built from 19 residues. V trimming: 4 bases; J trimming: 0 bases; junction bases outside the gene matches: 19. The DNA for the CDR3 is TGTGCCAGCAGCCCCCGACCGGGACAGCGACTGGGGAGCTCCTACGAGCAGTACTTC. This sequence encodes CASSPRPGQRLGSSYEQYF.

This clone was found a few times. The J gene is TRBJ1-5, the V gene TRBV30; TRBD1 is a possible D gene (6 bases). V was trimmed by 8 bases and J by 3 bases, leaving 14 bases between them. This CDR3 has 13 amino acids. Germline V gives CDR1 GTSNPN, CDR2 SVGIG (reference sequence). This CDR3 is CALGHRDNQPQHF. The DNA of the CDR3 is TGTGCCCTAGGGCACAGGGACAATCAGCCCCAGCATTTT.

The rearrangement links TRBV10-3 to TRBJ1-1; D not resolved. With 11 bases removed from V and 3 bases from J, the gap between germline ends came to 16 bases. In germline, CDR1 is ENHRY, CDR2 SYGVKD. The CDR3 consists of 13 residues. The CDR3 DNA reads as TGTGCCCTAAAGGGAACCTCGGACACTGAAGCTTTCTTT. Amino acids: CALKGTSDTEAFF.

This clone was seen a few times. The chain recombines TRBV4-2 with TRBJ2-3, with 11 nucleotides matching TRBD2. This CDR3 is built from 16 residues. The J segment lost 1 base and the V segment lost 5 bases, leaving 5 bases of the junction unmatched. The germline CDR1 and CDR2 sequences are LGHNA and YNFKEQ. The CDR3 loop reads CASSAQLAGGTDTQYF. CDR3 DNA sequence: TGTGCCAGCAGCGCGCAACTAGCGGGAGGCACAGATACGCAGTATTTT.

The V call is TRBV7-2, the J call TRBJ2-1, with 8 bases identical to TRBD2. V was pared by 1 base and J by 11 bases, with 7 bases of the junction left unmatched. The CDR3 is 14 residues long. Germline V gene lookup returns CDR1 SGHTA and CDR2 FQGNSA. The CDR3 here is CASSLGTSGPKQFF. The CDR3 nucleotides read TGTGCCAGCAGCTTAGGTACTAGCGGCCCTAAGCAGTTCTTC.

The chain joins TRBV5-1 to TRBJ2-3; either TRBD1 or TRBD2 may fit D (5 bases each). The CDR3 is made up of 16 amino acids. The germline gives CDR1 SGHRS, CDR2 YFSETQ. Deletions cut 3 bases from V and 1 base from J, with 15 bases between. CDR3 amino acids: CASSSPVGGRTDTQYF. The CDR3 DNA is TGCGCCAGCAGCTCTCCCGTTGGGGGTCGCACAGATACGCAGTATTTT. Complete variable domain (other parts from reference TRBV5-1 and TRBJ2-3): KAGVTQTPRYLIKTRGQQVTLSCSPISGHRSVSWYQQTPGQGLQFLFEYFSETQRNKGNFPGRFSGRQFSNSRSEMNVSTLELGDSALYLCASSSPVGGRTDTQYFGPGTRLTVL.

This clone appeared a few times. The genes are TRBV7-8 and TRBJ1-1, with 7 nucleotides matching TRBD1. CDR1 SGHVS and CDR2 FQNEAQ come from the germline V gene. J lost 4 bases, V lost 5 bases, and 13 bases had no gene match. The CDR3 covers 16 residues. The CDR3 nucleotides are TGTGCCAGCAGCCAAGAACAGGGGAGAGTAGGCACTGAAGCTTTCTTT. Protein product: CASSQEQGRVGTEAFF. Full variable domain (remainder filled in from reference TRBV7-8 and TRBJ1-1): GAGVSQSPRYKVAKRGQDVALRCDPISGHVSLFWYQQALGQGPEFLTYFQNEAQLDKSGLPSDRFFAERPEGSVSTLKIQRTQQEDSAVYLCASSQEQGRVGTEAFFGQGTRLTVV.

This chain joins TRBV10-3 and TRBJ2-3, with D perhaps assigned TRBD1 or TRBD2 (5 bases each). This CDR3 is 14 amino acids long. Trimming took 8 bases from V and 8 from J, leaving 20 bases between them. Germline CDR1 ENHRY, CDR2 SYGVKD. The CDR3 coding sequence is TGTGCCATCGCCAGGCCCAGGGACGAGGCTACGCAGTATTTT. Protein: CAIARPRDEATQYF.

A few counts support this clone. The chain combines TRBV7-2 with TRBJ1-6, with 7 nucleotides matching TRBD1. V dropped 5 bases and J dropped 14; count of bases not matched to a gene: 18. Germline V gives CDR1 SGHTA, CDR2 FQGNSA. The CDR3 length is 16 residues. CDR3 in DNA: TGTGCCAGCAGCAGTACCTGGGACAGCCGAAAAGGATCCCTCCACTTT. Residues: CASSSTWDSRKGSLHF.

This clone turned up a few times. The chain uses TRBV7-2 and TRBJ2-7, with TRBD1 matching 8 bases. V lost 5 bases and J lost 3; bases outside the gene matches: 6. The V gene's germline CDR1 is SGHTA and CDR2 FQGNSA. CDR3 length: 14 residues. The CDR3 sequence is CASSPRQGIYEQYF. The CDR3 region has the DNA TGTGCCAGCAGCCCGCGACAGGGGATCTACGAGCAGTACTTC. The full variable domain, with the rest looked up from reference TRBV7-2 and TRBJ2-7, is GAGVSQSPSNKVTEKGKDVELRCDPISGHTALYWYRQSLGQGLEFLIYFQGNSAPDKSGLPSDRFSAERTGGSVSTLTIQRTQQEDSAVYLCASSPRQGIYEQYFGPGTRLTVT.